This record looks at one T cell receptor beta chain sequence and its context. Germline CDR1 is SGHRS and CDR2 is YFSETQ. The CDR3 has 15 amino acids. The J segment lost 5 bases and the V segment lost 0 bases, leaving 7 bases of the junction unmatched. Sequenced by immunoSEQ multiplex PCR; TCRdb stores in-frame clones only, minus some. This repertoire shows some 67,000 clones, about 88% found once; its top ten account for 3.4%. The data belong to a study of PD-L1 blockade in urothelial cancer. Across the study: Study patients had been treated with 0 to 3 previous chemotherapy regimens.

Per-patient samples, pretreatment and on-treatment, numbered 1 to 8. The genes are TRBV5-1 and TRBJ2-7; 8 bases map to TRBD1. Specimen: PBMCs, collected around atezolizumab (anti-PD-L1) treatment. This clonotype was sampled from a man between 60 and 75 years old with urothelial cancer. This CDR3 is CASSLAWAGGDEQYF. For the CDR3, the DNA is TGCGCCAGCAGCTTGGCCTGGGCAGGGGGCGACGAGCAGTACTTC.